This passage covers 10 T cell receptor beta chains from one sample sequenced in a study of CD8+ T cells in alopecia areata. cDNA prepared by RNA extraction and subsequent reverse transcription served as the template for sequencing. The repertoire was sequenced with immunoSEQ multiplex PCR; TCRdb's copy has only in-frame clones and lacks some. The sample contains about 180,000 clones, 51% of which appear only once. Described treatment: oral pan-JAK inhibitor, 5-10 mg twice daily. Sequenced here: CD8+ T cells sorted from blood, sampled between weeks 51 and 52, from a patient treated with tofacitinib. Receptor source: a human donor with alopecia areata.

CDR3 sequence: CASSDHTGSLHF. DNA for the CDR3: TGTGCCAGCAGTGATCACACAGGGTCCCTCCACTTT. The V and J genes are TRBV2 and TRBJ1-6; tentative D call: TRBD1 (6 bases). The germline V and J ends were trimmed by 3 bases and 14 bases, with 11 bases remaining between them. The CDR3 spans 12 residues. In germline, CDR1 is SNHLY, CDR2 FYNNEI.

The chain is built from TRBV27 and TRBJ2-3; the D is unclear. Trimming stripped 3 bases from V and 6 bases from J, with 10 bases between. The CDR3 consists of 13 residues. CDR1 and CDR2 from the germline V gene are MNHEY and SMNVEV (reference sequence). In nucleotides, the CDR3 is TGTGCCAGCAGTTTTTATGGGCAGGATACGCAGTATTTT. Translation: CASSFYGQDTQYF.

This clone showed up just a few times. The sample has other DNA sequences that encode this CDR3 too. This chain connects TRBV6-5 to TRBJ1-2, with TRBD1 identical over 9 bases. V lost 5 bases to trimming and J lost 5 bases; unmatched junction nucleotides: 3. Germline CDR1 reads MNHEY; CDR2 reads SVGAGI. This CDR3 is built from 13 residues. CDR3: CASSTGQGYGYTF. The CDR3 nucleotides read TGTGCCAGCAGTACGGGACAGGGTTATGGCTACACCTTC.

This clone has a handful of counts. V gene TRBV5-4 combines with J gene TRBJ2-7; a weak D match, TRBD2 (5 bases). Germline V CDR1 and CDR2: SGHNT, YYREEE (reference sequence). Trimming shortened V by 3 bases and J by 0 bases, and 10 bases separated the two germline ends. This CDR3 comprises 14 residues. DNA of the CDR3: TGTGCCAGCAGCTCGGACTTGAGCTCCTACGAGCAGTACTTC. It yields the protein CASSSDLSSYEQYF. Looking up the rest from reference TRBV5-4 and TRBJ2-7 gives the full variable domain: ETGVTQSPTHLIKTRGQQVTLRCSSQSGHNTVSWYQQALGQGPQFIFQYYREEENGRGNFPPRFSGLQFPNYSSELNVNALELDDSALYLCASSSDLSSYEQYFGPGTRLTVT.

The chain joins TRBV10-3 to TRBJ2-2; 8 nucleotides line up with TRBD1. This CDR3 is 15 amino acids long. CDR1 and CDR2 from the germline V gene are ENHRY and SYGVKD. The V segment lost 1 base and the J segment 6 bases; nucleotides outside the gene matches: 4. The CDR3 DNA sequence: TGTGCCATCAGTGAGTTGTCACAGGGGGCCGGGGAGCTGTTTTTT. This translates into CAISELSQGAGELFF.

The chain joins TRBV9 to TRBJ2-5; TRBD2 matches at 15 bases. This CDR3 spans 15 amino acids. The ends lost 3 bases at V and 4 bases at J; junction bases unmatched: 1. Germline values: CDR1 SGDLS, CDR2 YYNGEE. CDR3 bases: TGTGCCAGCAGCGGGACTAGCGGGGGGGCAGAGACCCAGTACTTC. This codes for CASSGTSGGAETQYF.

This clone was seen a few times. This sequence joins TRBV13 and TRBJ1-5; unclear D gene. This CDR3 has 14 residues. Germline-derived CDR1 and CDR2 are PRHDT and FYEKMQ (reference sequence). Trimming pared 4 bases from V and 1 base from J, leaving 8 bases between. The CDR3 here is CASSSPGSNQPQHF. DNA of the CDR3: TGTGCCAGCAGCTCACCCGGGAGCAATCAGCCCCAGCATTTT.

The V gene is TRBV27, the J gene TRBJ2-5; possibly TRBD1 for D (6 bases). From germline, CDR1 is MNHEY and CDR2 SMNVEV (reference sequence). The CDR3 consists of 14 residues. The V end lost 5 bases, the J end lost 5 bases, and 15 bases lay between the germline ends. CDR3 sequence: CASSLNGQRETQYF. The CDR3 coding sequence is TGTGCCAGCAGTCTCAATGGACAGAGGGAGACCCAGTACTTC.

V gene TRBV11-2 combines with J gene TRBJ2-1; D is ambiguous. Germline V gene data show CDR1 as SGHAT and CDR2 as FQNNGV. The CDR3 covers 12 residues. The germline V and J ends were trimmed by 1 base and 10 bases, with 8 bases remaining between them. CDR3 residues: CASSLVMSEQFF. In nucleotides, the CDR3 is TGTGCCAGCAGCTTAGTAATGTCAGAGCAGTTCTTC.

The V call is TRBV2, the J call TRBJ2-5, with 8 bases identical to TRBD1. The length of the CDR3 is 17 residues. In germline, CDR1 is SNHLY, CDR2 FYNNEI. The trim removed 3 bases at V and 4 bases at J, leaving 13 bases unmatched. The CDR3 region has the DNA TGTGCCAGCAGTGATGATGTGGGACAGGAGGTTTCAGAGACCCAGTACTTC. Protein product: CASSDDVGQEVSETQYF.